These T cell receptor beta chains were read from a single sample in a study of shared clonotypes between healthy human individuals. The protocol was immunoSEQ multiplex PCR, while the TCRdb copy is restricted to in-frame clones and leaves out a portion. The repertoire holds around 1.5 million clones, approximately 98% seen once, with 0.45% in the top ten. The sequencing input was naive CD4+ T cells sorted from blood. All receptors come from a man between 25 and 39 years old in good health. CDR3s include the opening cysteine and the closing phenylalanine or tryptophan. D genes are given only for firm matches. Size is stated for part of the rows, as once, few or many counts, or as a class when the clone is expanded.

j_call v_call d_call clone_size cdr3_nt cdr3_aa
TRBJ2-1 TRBV6-5 TRBD2 - TGTGCCAGCAGCCTGAGGGCTAGCGGGAGGAGTGAGCAGTTCTTC CASSLRASGRSEQFF
TRBJ2-1 TRBV5-1 TRBD2 once TGCGCCAGCAGCTTGAATATAGGACTAGCGGGACACAATGAGCAGTTCTTC CASSLNIGLAGHNEQFF
TRBJ2-3 TRBV7-9 TRBD1 - TGTGCCAGCAGCGATGCCGGGACAGGGACGGCAGATACGCAGTATTTT CASSDAGTGTADTQYF
TRBJ2-1 TRBV5-6 - - TGTGCCAGCAGTTTGGAGGCGGGAACCTACAATGAGCAGTTCTTC CASSLEAGTYNEQFF
TRBJ2-3 TRBV12-5 - - TGTGCTAGTGGTTTGGGGATAGGGCAGTATTTT CASGLGIGQYF
TRBJ2-3 TRBV18 TRBD1 - TGTGCCAGCTCACCTGACAGGGCTAGCACAGATACGCAGTATTTT CASSPDRASTDTQYF
TRBJ1-5 TRBV6-1 - - TGTGCCAGCAGTGAAATCGGGGGCGCATATAGCAATCAGCCCCAGCATTTT CASSEIGGAYSNQPQHF
TRBJ2-2 TRBV19 - - TGTGCCAGTTCGACTCCTTCTGGCACCGGGGAGCTGTTTTTT CASSTPSGTGELFF
TRBJ1-1 TRBV5-1 - - TGCGCCAGCAGCTTAACAGGGAACACTGAAGCTTTCTTT CASSLTGNTEAFF
TRBJ1-5 TRBV18 TRBD1 - TGTGCCAGCTCACCAGGACAGGGATGGAATTGGGATCAGCCCCAGCATTTT CASSPGQGWNWDQPQHF
TRBJ1-3 TRBV10-3 - - TGTGCCATCAGTCCACGACAGGAACTCTCTGGAAACACCATATATTTT CAISPRQELSGNTIYF
TRBJ2-2 TRBV2 - - TGTGCCAGCAGGAAGGAGCACACGAACACCGGGGAGCTGTTTTTT CASRKEHTNTGELFF
TRBJ2-3 TRBV5-1 - - TGCGCCAGCAGCATCACCCGGGACCCTCAAATCCCAGATACGCAGTATTTT CASSITRDPQIPDTQYF
TRBJ1-1 TRBV27 TRBD1 - TGTGCCAGCAGGGACAGGGGCACTGAAGCTTTCTTT CASRDRGTEAFF
TRBJ2-1 TRBV18 - - TGTGCCAGCTCACCGGGCAATGAGCAGTTCTTC CASSPGNEQFF
TRBJ2-2 TRBV5-1 TRBD2 - TGCGCCAGCAGCTCCGCGGGACTAGCGGGGGAGCTGTTTTTT CASSSAGLAGELFF
TRBJ1-4 TRBV18 TRBD1 few TGTGCCAGCTCACCACCGGGACAGGGTGGAGAAAAACTGTTTTTT CASSPPGQGGEKLFF
TRBJ2-3 TRBV28 TRBD2 - TGTGCCACCGGTAGCGGGAGAACTAGCACAGATACGCAGTATTTT CATGSGRTSTDTQYF
TRBJ2-3 TRBV2 - - TGTGCCAGCAGTGAACTCTCAGATACGCAGTATTTT CASSELSDTQYF
TRBJ1-2 TRBV29-1 TRBD1 once TGCAGCGTTGAGGGGGACAGGGGAAACTATGGCTACACCTTC CSVEGDRGNYGYTF
TRBJ2-1 TRBV18 - - TGTGCCAGCTGTGCAGATTTGACACTCTCCTACAATGAGCAGTTCTTC CASCADLTLSYNEQFF
TRBJ2-7 TRBV5-1 - - TGCGCCAGCAGCGTGAGTTGGACGGCCTTCGAGCAGTACTTC CASSVSWTAFEQYF
TRBJ2-5 TRBV7-9 - - TGTGCCAGCAGCTTTAGCACAGGGTTCGGGGAAGAGACCCAGTACTTC CASSFSTGFGEETQYF
TRBJ1-1 TRBV7-3 - - TGTGCCAGCAGCGATAATCCGACGAACACTGAAGCTTTCTTT CASSDNPTNTEAFF
TRBJ1-4 TRBV4-1 - - TGCGCCAGCAGCCACTTACGGGACGGGAATGAAAAACTGTTTTTT CASSHLRDGNEKLFF
TRBJ2-7 TRBV7-9 - - TGTGCCAGCAGCTTACGTGAAGAGCAGTACTTC CASSLREEQYF
TRBJ1-1 TRBV7-9 - - TGTGCCAGCAGCCAGCTAAGGGGGAGGTCGGGGACTGAAGCTTTCTTT CASSQLRGRSGTEAFF
TRBJ2-3 TRBV2 - - TGTGCCAGCAGTGGGACACGAGATACGCAGTATTTT CASSGTRDTQYF
TRBJ2-3 TRBV5-4 TRBD2 - TGTGCCAGCAGCCCGCGGGGGGGGCAAGTAATGTCGTATTTT CASSPRGGQVMSYF
TRBJ1-3 TRBV10-3 - - TGTGCCATCAGTGACGGGACCGGCGACACCATATATTTT CAISDGTGDTIYF
TRBJ2-1 TRBV14 TRBD1 - TGTGCCAGCAGCCAAATAACGGGACAGGGGGACAATGAGCAGTTCTTC CASSQITGQGDNEQFF
TRBJ2-7 TRBV6-6 - - TGTGCCAGCAGTTACTCGGGAGACCCATCCTACGAGCAGTACTTC CASSYSGDPSYEQYF
TRBJ2-3 TRBV11-3 - - TGTGCCAGCAGCCCCGCACTAGGGGGTACGCAGTATTTT CASSPALGGTQYF
TRBJ2-7 TRBV7-9 - - TGTGCCAGCAGCCGGACACCCCCCCTCTCCTACGAGCAGTACTTC CASSRTPPLSYEQYF
TRBJ2-1 TRBV7-8 TRBD2 - TGTGCCAGCAGCTTAGTGGTAGCGGGAGACTACAATGAGCAGTTCTTC CASSLVVAGDYNEQFF
TRBJ1-2 TRBV5-1 - - TGCGCCAGCAGCCCGGTTGAGGTCCGGGGACACTATGGCTACACCTTC CASSPVEVRGHYGYTF
TRBJ2-4 TRBV4-3 TRBD2 - TGCGCCAGCAGCCAAGAACTAGCGGGGAAAAACATTCAGTACTTC CASSQELAGKNIQYF
TRBJ1-5 TRBV6-1 - - TGTGCCAGCAGCCAGGAGGGTTTCCAGCCCCAGCATTTT CASSQEGFQPQHF
TRBJ2-2 TRBV19 TRBD1 - TGTGCCAGTAGCTCAGACAGGGATTACGGGGAGCTGTTTTTT CASSSDRDYGELFF
TRBJ1-5 TRBV7-8 - - TGTGCCAGCAGCTTAGGGTCTGGGGGTTATGAAAATCAGCCCCAGCATTTT CASSLGSGGYENQPQHF
TRBJ2-7 TRBV10-3 - - TGTGCCATCAGTGACCCCGTAGGTAGCGATACCTACGAGCAGTACTTC CAISDPVGSDTYEQYF
TRBJ2-5 TRBV5-1 - - TGCGCCAGCAGCGGGCTACTAGGGCGGGAGACCCAGTACTTC CASSGLLGRETQYF
TRBJ2-3 TRBV7-9 - - TGTGCCAGCAGCTTAGATTCCCGCCCTCCCCAGTATTTT CASSLDSRPPQYF
TRBJ2-3 TRBV19 - - TGTGCCACAAAAGGGAAGCGCACAGATACGCAGTATTTT CATKGKRTDTQYF
TRBJ2-7 TRBV7-9 TRBD1 - TGTGCCAGCAGCTGGGACAGGGGTCCGTACGAGCAGTACTTC CASSWDRGPYEQYF
TRBJ2-1 TRBV28 - - TGTGCCAGCATGTTGGCAAGTCGTAGCTCCTACAATGAGCAGTTCTTC CASMLASRSSYNEQFF
TRBJ1-5 TRBV27 - - TGTGCCAGCAGTTTATTGGGGGCCCAGGGGAATCAGCCCCAGCATTTT CASSLLGAQGNQPQHF
TRBJ1-5 TRBV7-2 TRBD1 once TGTGCCAGCAGCCCCCGACAGGGCCATCAGCCCCAGCATTTT CASSPRQGHQPQHF
TRBJ2-5 TRBV28 TRBD2 - TGTGCCAGCAGAAAGGCGGGAGCTTTGAAGACCCAGTACTTC CASRKAGALKTQYF
TRBJ2-2 TRBV11-3 - - TGTGCCAGCAGCTTGGACTACTCTGGGGAGCTGTTTTTT CASSLDYSGELFF
TRBJ1-2 TRBV7-9 TRBD1 - TGTGCCAGCAGCCGAGGGACTCCGGGACAGGGGTTAAATGGCTACACCTTC CASSRGTPGQGLNGYTF
TRBJ1-2 TRBV19 - - TGTGCCAGTAGTATAGTAGGCTATGGCTACACCTTC CASSIVGYGYTF
TRBJ1-2 TRBV28 TRBD1 - TGTGCCAGCAGGACAACAGGGGGAGGCTACACCTTC CASRTTGGGYTF
TRBJ2-1 TRBV10-1 TRBD2 - TGCGCCAGCAGTATTTCTAGCGGGAGTTCGCGTGAGCAGTTCTTC CASSISSGSSREQFF